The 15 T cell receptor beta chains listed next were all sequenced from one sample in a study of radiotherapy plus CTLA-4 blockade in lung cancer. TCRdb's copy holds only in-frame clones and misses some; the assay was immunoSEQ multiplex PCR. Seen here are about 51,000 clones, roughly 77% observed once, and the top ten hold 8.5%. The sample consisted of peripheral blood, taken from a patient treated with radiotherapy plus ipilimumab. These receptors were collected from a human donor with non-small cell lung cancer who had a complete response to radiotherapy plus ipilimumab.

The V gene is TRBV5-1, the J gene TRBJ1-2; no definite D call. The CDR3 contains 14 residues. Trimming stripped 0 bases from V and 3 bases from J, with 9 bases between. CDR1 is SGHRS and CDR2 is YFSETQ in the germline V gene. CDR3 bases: TGCGCCAGCAGCTTGGTGACAACCGACTATGGCTACACCTTC. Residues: CASSLVTTDYGYTF. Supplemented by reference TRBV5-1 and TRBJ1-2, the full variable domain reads KAGVTQTPRYLIKTRGQQVTLSCSPISGHRSVSWYQQTPGQGLQFLFEYFSETQRNKGNFPGRFSGRQFSNSRSEMNVSTLELGDSALYLCASSLVTTDYGYTFGSGTRLTVV.

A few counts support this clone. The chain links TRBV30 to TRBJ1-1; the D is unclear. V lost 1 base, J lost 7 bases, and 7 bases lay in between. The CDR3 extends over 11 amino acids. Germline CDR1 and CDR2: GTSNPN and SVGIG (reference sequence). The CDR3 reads CAWSGLNEAFF. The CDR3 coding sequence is TGTGCCTGGAGTGGGCTGAATGAAGCTTTCTTT.

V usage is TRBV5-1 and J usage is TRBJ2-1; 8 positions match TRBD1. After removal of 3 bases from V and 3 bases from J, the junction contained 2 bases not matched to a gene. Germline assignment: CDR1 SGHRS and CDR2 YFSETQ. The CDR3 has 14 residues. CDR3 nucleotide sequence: TGCGCCAGCAGCTCTGGACAGGGCTACAATGAGCAGTTCTTC. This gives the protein CASSSGQGYNEQFF. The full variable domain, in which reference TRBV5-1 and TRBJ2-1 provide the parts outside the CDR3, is KAGVTQTPRYLIKTRGQQVTLSCSPISGHRSVSWYQQTPGQGLQFLFEYFSETQRNKGNFPGRFSGRQFSNSRSEMNVSTLELGDSALYLCASSSGQGYNEQFFGPGTRLTVL.

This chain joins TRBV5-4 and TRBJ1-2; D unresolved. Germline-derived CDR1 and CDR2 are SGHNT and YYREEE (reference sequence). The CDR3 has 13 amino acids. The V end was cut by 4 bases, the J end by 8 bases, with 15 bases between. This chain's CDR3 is CASSDGRREGYTF. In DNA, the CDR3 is TGTGCCAGCAGCGACGGCAGGAGGGAGGGCTACACCTTC. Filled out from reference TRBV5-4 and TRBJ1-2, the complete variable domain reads ETGVTQSPTHLIKTRGQQVTLRCSSQSGHNTVSWYQQALGQGPQFIFQYYREEENGRGNFPPRFSGLQFPNYSSELNVNALELDDSALYLCASSDGRREGYTFGSGTRLTVV.

The DNA for the CDR3 is TGTGCCAGCTCCCCTGAGACAGGGGGCGGGAGTGGGGTTTTCTTT. This sequence encodes CASSPETGGGSGVFF. This sequence joins TRBV18 and TRBJ1-1, with 10 bases that match TRBD1. V dropped 6 bases and J dropped 13; count of bases not matched to a gene: 17. Looked up from germline, CDR1 is KGHSH and CDR2 is LQKENI. The CDR3 covers 15 residues.

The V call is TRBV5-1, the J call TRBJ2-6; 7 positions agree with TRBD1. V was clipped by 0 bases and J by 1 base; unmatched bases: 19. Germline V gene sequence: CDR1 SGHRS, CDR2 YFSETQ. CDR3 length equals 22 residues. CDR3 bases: TGCGCCAGCAGCTTGGCCCTAGGGGCAGGGGGACACATGACTTCTGGGGCCAACGTCCTGACTTTC. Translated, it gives CASSLALGAGGHMTSGANVLTF.

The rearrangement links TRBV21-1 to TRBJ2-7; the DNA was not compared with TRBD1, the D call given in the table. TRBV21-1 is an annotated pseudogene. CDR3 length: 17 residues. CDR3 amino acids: CASSKAGQEGNYYEQYV. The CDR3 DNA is TGTGCCAGCAGCAAAGCTGGACAGGAGGGGAACTATTACGAGCAGTACGTC.

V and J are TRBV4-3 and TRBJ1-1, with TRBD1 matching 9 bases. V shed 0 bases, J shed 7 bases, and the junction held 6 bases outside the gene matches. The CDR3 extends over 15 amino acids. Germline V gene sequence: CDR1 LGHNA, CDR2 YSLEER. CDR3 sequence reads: CASSQDPNRGREAFF. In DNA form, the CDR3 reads TGCGCCAGCAGCCAAGATCCGAACAGGGGGCGTGAAGCTTTCTTT.

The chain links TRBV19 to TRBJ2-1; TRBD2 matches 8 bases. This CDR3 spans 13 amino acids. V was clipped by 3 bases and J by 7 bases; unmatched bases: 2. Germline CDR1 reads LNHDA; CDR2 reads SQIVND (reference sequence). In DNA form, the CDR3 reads TGTGCCAGTAGTATTAGCGGGAAGAATGAGCAGTTCTTC. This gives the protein CASSISGKNEQFF.

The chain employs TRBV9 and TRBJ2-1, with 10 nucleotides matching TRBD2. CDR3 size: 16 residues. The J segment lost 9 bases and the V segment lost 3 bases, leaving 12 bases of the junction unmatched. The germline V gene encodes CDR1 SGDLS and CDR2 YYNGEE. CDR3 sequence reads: CASSGSGTSAGGEQFF. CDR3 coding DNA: TGTGCCAGCAGCGGCTCCGGGACTAGCGCAGGGGGTGAGCAGTTCTTC.

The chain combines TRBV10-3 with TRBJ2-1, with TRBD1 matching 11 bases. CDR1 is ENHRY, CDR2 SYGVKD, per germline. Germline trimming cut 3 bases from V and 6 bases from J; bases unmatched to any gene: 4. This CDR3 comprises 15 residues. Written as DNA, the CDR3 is TGTGCCATCAGTGAAGGGGACAGGGGGATCAATGAGCAGTTCTTC. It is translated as CAISEGDRGINEQFF.

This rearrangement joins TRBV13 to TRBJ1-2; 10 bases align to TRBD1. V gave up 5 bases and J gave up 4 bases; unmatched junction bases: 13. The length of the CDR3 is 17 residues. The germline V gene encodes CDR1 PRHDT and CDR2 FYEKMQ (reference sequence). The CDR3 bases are TGTGCCAGCAGCGCGACCAGACAGGGGGCTACAGTCTATGGCTACACCTTC. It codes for CASSATRQGATVYGYTF.

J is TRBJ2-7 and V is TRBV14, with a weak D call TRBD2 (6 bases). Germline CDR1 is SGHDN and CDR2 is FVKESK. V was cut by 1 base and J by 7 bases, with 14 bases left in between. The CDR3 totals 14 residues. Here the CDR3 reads CASSQGKYAGEQYV. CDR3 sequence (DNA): TGTGCCAGCAGCCAAGGGAAATATGCGGGAGAGCAGTACGTC.

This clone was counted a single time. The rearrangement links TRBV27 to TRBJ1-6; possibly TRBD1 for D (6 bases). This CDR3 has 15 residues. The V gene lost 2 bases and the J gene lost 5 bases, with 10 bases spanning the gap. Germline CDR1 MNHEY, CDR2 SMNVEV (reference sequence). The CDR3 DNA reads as TGTGCCAGCAGTTTAGGGACAATCAATAATTCACCCCTCCACTTT. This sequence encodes CASSLGTINNSPLHF.

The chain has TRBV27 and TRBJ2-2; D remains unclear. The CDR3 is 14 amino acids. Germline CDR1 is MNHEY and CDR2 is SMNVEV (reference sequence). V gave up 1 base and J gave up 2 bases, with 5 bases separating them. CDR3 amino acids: CASSLWANTGELFF. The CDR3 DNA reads TGTGCCAGCAGTTTATGGGCTAACACCGGGGAGCTGTTTTTT.